These T cell receptor beta chains were read from a single sample in a study of blood T cell repertoires in COVID-19. The assay was immunoSEQ multiplex PCR, and TCRdb's table has in-frame clones only and misses some. The table shows 25,000 to 35,000 clones, with about four fifths occurring only once. Sequencing input: peripheral blood. All receptors come from a woman of 80 years or more with acute or convalescent COVID-19. CDR3s include the opening cysteine and the closing phenylalanine or tryptophan. D genes are given only for firm matches. Size values are once, few and many counts, or a class for expanded clones, and some rows have none.

CDR3 | DNA | size | D | J | V
CASSLQGYNNEQFF | TGTGCCAGCAGCCTACAGGGGTACAACAATGAGCAGTTCTTC | - | TRBD1 | TRBJ2-1 | TRBV6-5
CSVGQGITDTQYF | TGCAGCGTGGGACAGGGGATCACAGATACGCAGTATTTT | once | TRBD1 | TRBJ2-3 | TRBV29-1
CASSYRADSPRGYTF | TGTGCCAGCAGTTATAGGGCGGACAGTCCTCGGGGCTACACCTTC | - | - | TRBJ1-2 | TRBV6-2/TRBV6-3
CASSKEASEQYF | TGTGCCAGCAGCAAAGAGGCTAGCGAGCAGTACTTC | - | - | TRBJ2-7 | TRBV11-2
CASSQGRLGTEAFF | TGTGCCAGCAGCCAAGGGAGGTTAGGTACTGAAGCTTTCTTT | - | - | TRBJ1-1 | TRBV14
CASILVAGLFTDTQYF | TGTGCCAGCATCCTAGTGGCGGGACTTTTCACAGATACGCAGTATTTT | many | - | TRBJ2-3 | TRBV6-6
CASSMRGGLTQYF | TGTGCCAGCAGTATGAGGGGAGGTCTGACCCAGTACTTC | - | - | TRBJ2-5 | TRBV5-8
CASSLGLGYIQYF | TGTGCCAGCAGCTTGGGACTAGGGTACATTCAGTACTTC | - | TRBD2 | TRBJ2-4 | TRBV7-3
CASSLFGQGQETQYF | TGTGCCAGCAGCTTGTTTGGGCAGGGTCAAGAGACCCAGTACTTC | - | - | TRBJ2-5 | TRBV5-4
CASSNTGGVGNIQYF | TGTGCCAGTAGTAACACAGGGGGCGTGGGAAACATTCAGTACTTC | once | TRBD1 | TRBJ2-4 | TRBV19
CASSLASQPAEKLFF | TGCGCCAGCAGCTTGGCCTCACAGCCGGCTGAAAAACTGTTTTTT | - | - | TRBJ1-4 | TRBV5-1
CASSSTKRGSYEQYF | TGTGCCAGCAGTTCCACTAAGCGGGGCTCCTACGAGCAGTACTTC | once | TRBD2 | TRBJ2-7 | TRBV6-5
CASSLLAGPTDTQYF | TGTGCCAGCAGTTTGCTAGCGGGCCCCACAGATACGCAGTATTTT | - | TRBD2 | TRBJ2-3 | TRBV27
CASSSGLGFNTEAFF | TGTGCCAGCAGCTCCGGTCTAGGATTTAACACTGAAGCTTTCTTT | - | - | TRBJ1-1 | TRBV11-2
CSARARGEAFF | TGCAGTGCTAGGGCCAGGGGTGAAGCTTTCTTT | - | - | TRBJ1-1 | TRBV20-1
CASSYSTGSTEAFF | TGTGCCAGCAGTTACTCCACCGGGTCCACTGAAGCTTTCTTT | - | - | TRBJ1-1 | TRBV6-5
CAITSDFFQGDEQFF | TGTGCCATCACCTCGGACTTCTTCCAGGGGGATGAGCAGTTCTTC | once | TRBD1 | TRBJ2-1 | TRBV10-3
CASTPAPGTGVQETQYF | TGTGCCAGCACCCCAGCCCCCGGGACAGGGGTACAAGAGACCCAGTACTTC | - | TRBD1 | TRBJ2-5 | TRBV28
CATSASGSSYEQYF | TGTGCCACCAGTGCCAGCGGGAGTAGTTACGAGCAGTACTTC | - | TRBD2 | TRBJ2-7 | TRBV24-1
CASSPRAGWRRRGGYTF | TGTGCCAGCAGTCCTAGAGCAGGGTGGCGTAGGAGGGGCGGCTACACCTTC | - | - | TRBJ1-2 | TRBV28
CASSLTGRNSPLHF | TGTGCCAGCAGCTTGACAGGGCGTAATTCACCCCTCCACTTT | - | TRBD1 | TRBJ1-6 | TRBV11-2
CASSLEGGRSGGAGETQYF | TGTGCCAGCAGCTTGGAAGGTGGCAGGAGCGGGGGGGCCGGTGAGACCCAGTACTTC | - | TRBD2 | TRBJ2-5 | TRBV5-4
CASSLFLGQGYQETQYF | TGTGCCAGCAGCTTATTCTTGGGCCAGGGGTACCAAGAGACCCAGTACTTC | - | - | TRBJ2-5 | TRBV7-9
CASSLGANEQFF | TGTGCCAGCAGTTTAGGAGCCAATGAGCAGTTCTTC | - | - | TRBJ2-1 | TRBV12-3/TRBV12-4
CAWSDLAGRADTQYF | TGTGCCTGGAGTGACCTAGCGGGAAGAGCCGATACGCAGTATTTT | once | TRBD2 | TRBJ2-3 | TRBV30
CASSEIRGPKDTQYF | TGTGCCAGCAGTGAGATCAGGGGGCCCAAGGATACGCAGTATTTT | - | TRBD1 | TRBJ2-3 | TRBV2
CSAPGGLEQYF | TGCAGTGCCCCAGGAGGCTTAGAGCAGTACTTC | - | - | TRBJ2-7 | TRBV20-1